This note documents a single TCR beta chain sequence. The CDR3 length is 15 residues. Germline V gene sequence: CDR1 ENHRY, CDR2 SYGVKD. Trimming took 10 bases from V and 1 from J, leaving 17 bases between them. The source of the sample is a study of blood T cell repertoires in COVID-19. Across the whole study: Whether acute or convalescent, the COVID-19 samples came from the United States, Italy and Spain. T cells, B-cell-depleted T cells, or PBMCs supplied cDNA or gDNA.

Sequenced by immunoSEQ multiplex PCR; TCRdb stores in-frame clones only, minus some. Of under 130,000 clones in the sample, 65% to 80% were seen once. The source material was peripheral blood. The rearrangement joins TRBV10-3 to TRBJ1-3, with D perhaps matching TRBD1 (5 bases). The receptor's source is a man between 65 and 80 years old with active or convalescent COVID-19. Here the CDR3 reads CATPSGGGSGNTIYF. Here the CDR3 DNA reads TGTGCCACGCCCAGCGGGGGAGGGTCTGGAAACACCATATATTTT.